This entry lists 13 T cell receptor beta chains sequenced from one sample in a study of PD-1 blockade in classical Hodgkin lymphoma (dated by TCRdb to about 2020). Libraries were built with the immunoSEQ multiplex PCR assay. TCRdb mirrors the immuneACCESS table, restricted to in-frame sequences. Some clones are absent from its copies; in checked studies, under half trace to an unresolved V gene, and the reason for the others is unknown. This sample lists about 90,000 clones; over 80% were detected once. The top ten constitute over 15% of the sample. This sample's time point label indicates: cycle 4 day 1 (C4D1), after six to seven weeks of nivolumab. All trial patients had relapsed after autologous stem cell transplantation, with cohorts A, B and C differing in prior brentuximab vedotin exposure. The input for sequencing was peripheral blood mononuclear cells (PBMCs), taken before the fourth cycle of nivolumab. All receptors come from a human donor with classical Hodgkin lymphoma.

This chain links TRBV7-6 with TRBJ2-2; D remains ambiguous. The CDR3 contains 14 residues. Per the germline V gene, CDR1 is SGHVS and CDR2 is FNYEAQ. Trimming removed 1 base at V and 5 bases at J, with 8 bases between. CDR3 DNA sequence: TGTGCCAGCAGCTTAGGAGTCGGAACCGGGGAGCTGTTTTTT. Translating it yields CASSLGVGTGELFF.

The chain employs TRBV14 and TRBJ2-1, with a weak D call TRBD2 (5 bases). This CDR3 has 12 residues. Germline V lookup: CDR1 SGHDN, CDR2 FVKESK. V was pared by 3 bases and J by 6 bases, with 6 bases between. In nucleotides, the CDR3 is TGTGCCAGCAGCCACGGAGGCAATGAGCAGTTCTTC. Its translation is CASSHGGNEQFF.

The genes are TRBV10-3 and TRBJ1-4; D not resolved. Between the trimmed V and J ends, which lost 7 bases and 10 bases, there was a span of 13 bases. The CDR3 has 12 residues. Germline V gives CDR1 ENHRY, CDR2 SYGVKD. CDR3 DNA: TGTGCCATCAAAGGGTCGGGCCGAAAACTGTTTTTT. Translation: CAIKGSGRKLFF.

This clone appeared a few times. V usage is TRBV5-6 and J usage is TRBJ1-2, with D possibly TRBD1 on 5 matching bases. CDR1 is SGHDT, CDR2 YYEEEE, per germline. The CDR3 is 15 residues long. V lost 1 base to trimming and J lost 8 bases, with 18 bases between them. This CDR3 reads CASSLLDERGLGYTF. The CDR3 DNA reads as TGTGCCAGCAGCTTGTTGGATGAGCGGGGCTTGGGCTACACCTTC. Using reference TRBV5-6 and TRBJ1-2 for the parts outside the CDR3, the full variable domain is DAGVTQSPTHLIKTRGQQVTLRCSPKSGHDTVSWYQQALGQGPQFIFQYYEEEERQRGNFPDRFSGHQFPNYSSELNVNALLLGDSALYLCASSLLDERGLGYTFGSGTRLTVV.

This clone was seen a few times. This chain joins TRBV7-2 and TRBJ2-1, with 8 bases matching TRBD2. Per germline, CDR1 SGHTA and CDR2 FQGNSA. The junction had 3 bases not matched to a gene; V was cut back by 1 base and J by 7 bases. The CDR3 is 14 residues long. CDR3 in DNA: TGTGCCAGCAGCTTAGGGACTAGCAAGAATGAGCAGTTCTTC. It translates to CASSLGTSKNEQFF.

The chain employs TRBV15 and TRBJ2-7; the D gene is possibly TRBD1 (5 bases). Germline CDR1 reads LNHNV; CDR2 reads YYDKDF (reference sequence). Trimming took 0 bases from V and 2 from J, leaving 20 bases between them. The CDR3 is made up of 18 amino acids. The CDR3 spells CATSRDRSSRGSPYEQYF. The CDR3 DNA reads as TGTGCCACCAGCAGAGATCGGAGTAGTAGGGGCTCCCCCTACGAGCAGTACTTC.

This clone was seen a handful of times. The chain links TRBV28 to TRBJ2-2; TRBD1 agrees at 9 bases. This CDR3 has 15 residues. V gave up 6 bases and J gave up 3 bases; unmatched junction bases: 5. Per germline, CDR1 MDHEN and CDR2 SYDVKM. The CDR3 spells CASRLQGAYTGELFF. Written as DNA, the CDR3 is TGTGCCAGCAGGCTACAGGGGGCATACACCGGGGAGCTGTTTTTT.

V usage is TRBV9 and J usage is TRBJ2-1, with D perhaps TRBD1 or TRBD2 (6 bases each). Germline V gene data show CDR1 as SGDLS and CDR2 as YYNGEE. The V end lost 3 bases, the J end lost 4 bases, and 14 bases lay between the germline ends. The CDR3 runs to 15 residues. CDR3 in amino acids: CASSAEQGTYNEQFF. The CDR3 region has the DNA TGTGCCAGCAGCGCCGAGCAGGGGACTTACAATGAGCAGTTCTTC.

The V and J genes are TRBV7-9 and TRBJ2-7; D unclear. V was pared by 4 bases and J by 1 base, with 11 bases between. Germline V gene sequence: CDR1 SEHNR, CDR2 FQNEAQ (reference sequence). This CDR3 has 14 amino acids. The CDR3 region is CASSSPLRSYEQYF. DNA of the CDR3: TGTGCCAGCAGCTCCCCCCTTAGATCCTACGAGCAGTACTTC.

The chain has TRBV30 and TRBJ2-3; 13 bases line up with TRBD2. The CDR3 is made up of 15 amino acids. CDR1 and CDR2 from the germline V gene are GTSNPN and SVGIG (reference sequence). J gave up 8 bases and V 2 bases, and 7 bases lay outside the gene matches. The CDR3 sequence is CAWSRGLAGLATQYF. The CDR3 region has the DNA TGTGCCTGGAGTAGGGGACTAGCGGGGTTGGCTACGCAGTATTTT.

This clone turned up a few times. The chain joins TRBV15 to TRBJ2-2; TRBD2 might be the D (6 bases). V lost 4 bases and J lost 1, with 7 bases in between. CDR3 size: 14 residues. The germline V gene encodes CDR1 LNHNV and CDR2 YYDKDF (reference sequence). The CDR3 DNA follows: TGTGCCACCAGCAAGGGAGGGAACACCGGGGAGCTGTTTTTT. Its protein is CATSKGGNTGELFF.

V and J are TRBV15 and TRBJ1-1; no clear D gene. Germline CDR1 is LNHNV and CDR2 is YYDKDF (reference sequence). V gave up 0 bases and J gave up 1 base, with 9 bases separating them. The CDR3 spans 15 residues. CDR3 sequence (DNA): TGTGCCACCAGCAGAGACGTGAGAGAGAACACTGAAGCTTTCTTT. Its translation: CATSRDVRENTEAFF.

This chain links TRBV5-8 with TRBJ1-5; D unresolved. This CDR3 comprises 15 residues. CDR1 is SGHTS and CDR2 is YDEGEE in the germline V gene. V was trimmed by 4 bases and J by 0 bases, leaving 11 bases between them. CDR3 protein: CASSPRGYSNQPQHF. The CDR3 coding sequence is TGTGCCAGCAGCCCTCGCGGGTATAGCAATCAGCCCCAGCATTTT.